The 22 T cell receptor beta chains below come from one sample, sequenced in a study of shared clonotypes between healthy human individuals. Naivety among CD8 cells was defined by CD45RO negativity and positive CCR7 selection, thereby excluding terminally differentiated effector memory CD45RA+ cells. Sequenced by immunoSEQ multiplex PCR; TCRdb stores in-frame clones only, minus some. This table has about 2.1 million clones, roughly 93% appearing once. Sequenced sample: naive CD8+ T cells from PBMCs. These receptors all stem from a man aged 18 to 29 in good health. Some clones in this sample may be carry-over from other donors' samples.

The gene calls are TRBV2 and TRBJ1-5; 9 nucleotides align to TRBD1. This CDR3 has 16 residues. From germline, CDR1 is SNHLY and CDR2 FYNNEI. V trimming: 8 bases; J trimming: 3 bases; junction bases outside the gene matches: 11. For the CDR3, the DNA is TGTGCCAGCGGGGGTGAGGACAGGGGCTTCAATCAGCCCCAGCATTTT. This translates into CASGGEDRGFNQPQHF.

The chain couples TRBV15 to TRBJ2-7; 8 nucleotides match TRBD1. CDR1 and CDR2 from the germline V gene are LNHNV and YYDKDF (reference sequence). The CDR3 contains 14 residues. The J segment lost 4 bases and the V segment lost 3 bases, leaving 5 bases of the junction unmatched. The CDR3 loop reads CATSRTGDGYEQYF. The CDR3 coding sequence is TGTGCCACCAGCAGGACAGGGGATGGTTACGAGCAGTACTTC.

In the case of this clone: Different DNA sequences within this sample yield the same CDR3. The CDR3 DNA is TGTGCCAGTAGTATTGGAGGCTCCGAGCAGTACTTC. It yields the protein CASSIGGSEQYF. The rearrangement uses TRBV19 and TRBJ2-7, with D perhaps matching TRBD2 (5 bases). The CDR3 is 12 residues long. V gave up 3 bases and J gave up 6 bases, with 9 bases separating them. Germline V gives CDR1 LNHDA, CDR2 SQIVND (reference sequence).

The rearrangement links TRBV5-6 to TRBJ2-3; D remains ambiguous. This CDR3 has 12 amino acids. Trimming took off 3 bases at V and 2 bases at J, with 4 bases between the two ends. Germline V gene lookup returns CDR1 SGHDT and CDR2 YYEEEE. The CDR3 DNA reads TGTGCCAGCAGCTCCTACACAGATACGCAGTATTTT. It specifies CASSSYTDTQYF.

This clone was counted a single time. In the same sample, other DNA sequences code for this CDR3. The rearrangement links TRBV7-9 to TRBJ1-5; D perhaps matches TRBD1 (6 bases). Trimming shortened V by 3 bases and J by 4 bases, and 10 bases separated the two germline ends. The CDR3 consists of 14 residues. In germline, CDR1 is SEHNR, CDR2 FQNEAQ (reference sequence). This chain's CDR3 is CASSFGGLNQPQHF. The CDR3 DNA is TGTGCCAGCAGCTTCGGGGGCCTGAATCAGCCCCAGCATTTT.

The rearrangement uses TRBV28 and TRBJ1-2, with a possible D match to TRBD1 (5 bases). Trimming shortened V by 6 bases and J by 4 bases, and 15 bases separated the two germline ends. CDR1 MDHEN and CDR2 SYDVKM come from the germline V gene. The CDR3 is 14 residues long. CDR3 region: CASSNPRDLYGYTF. The CDR3 region has the DNA TGTGCCAGCAGCAACCCTAGGGACCTCTATGGCTACACCTTC.

As DNA, the CDR3 is TGTGCCACCAAAATAGGGGGCACTGAAGCTTTCTTT. This translates into CATKIGGTEAFF. V gene TRBV19 combines with J gene TRBJ1-1, with D possibly TRBD1 on 6 matching bases. V shed 10 bases and J shed 4 bases, with 13 bases lying between them. Germline V lookup: CDR1 LNHDA, CDR2 SQIVND (reference sequence). This CDR3 spans 12 amino acids.

The chain carries TRBV13 and TRBJ1-1; D uncertain. CDR3 length: 16 amino acids. Looked up from germline, CDR1 is PRHDT and CDR2 is FYEKMQ (reference sequence). V was trimmed by 0 bases and J by 3 bases, leaving 14 bases between them. DNA for the CDR3: TGTGCCAGCAGCTTAGGCCGGGGTCCCCCCGACACTGAAGCTTTCTTT. Protein sequence: CASSLGRGPPDTEAFF.

The V and J genes are TRBV19 and TRBJ1-5, with D perhaps matching TRBD1 (5 bases). Trimming stripped 8 bases from V and 6 bases from J, with 14 bases between. The CDR3 has 13 amino acids. Germline V gene lookup returns CDR1 LNHDA and CDR2 SQIVND (reference sequence). In DNA form, the CDR3 reads TGTGCCAGTTCTCCAGGGAAGCGTCAGCCCCAGCATTTT. Translation gives CASSPGKRQPQHF. The complete variable domain, with remaining parts taken from reference TRBV19 and TRBJ1-5, reads DGGITQSPKYLFRKEGQNVTLSCEQNLNHDAMYWYRQDPGQGLRLIYYSQIVNDFQKGDIAEGYSVSREKKESFPLTVTSAQKNPTAFYLCASSPGKRQPQHFGDGTRLSIL.

The J gene is TRBJ2-3, the V gene TRBV25-1; no clear D. This CDR3 has 14 residues. Trimming removed 3 bases at V and 2 bases at J, with 9 bases between. Germline lookup yields CDR1 MGHDK and CDR2 SYGVNS. The CDR3 sequence: CASSEVSTTDTQYF. The CDR3, as DNA: TGTGCCAGCAGTGAGGTCTCTACCACAGATACGCAGTATTTT.

J is TRBJ2-7 and V is TRBV9; 8 bases fit TRBD2. Germline loops: CDR1 SGDLS, CDR2 YYNGEE. The CDR3 is 15 residues long. V shed 3 bases and J 0 bases; nucleotides not matched to a gene: 5. DNA of the CDR3: TGTGCCAGCAGCGGGCCTAGCGGGCCCTCCTACGAGCAGTACTTC. It translates to CASSGPSGPSYEQYF. Combining the CDR3 with reference TRBV9 and TRBJ2-7 gives the whole variable domain DSGVTQTPKHLITATGQRVTLRCSPRSGDLSVYWYQQSLDQGLQFLIQYYNGEERAKGNILERFSAQQFPDLHSELNLSSLELGDSALYFCASSGPSGPSYEQYFGPGTRLTVT.

This rearrangement joins TRBV29-1 to TRBJ1-2; a possible D gene is TRBD1 (5 bases). The germline V gene encodes CDR1 SQVTM and CDR2 ANQGSEA. V lost 6 bases and J lost 5, with 16 bases in between. This CDR3 is built from 13 residues. CDR3: CSVGDLGHYGYTF. CDR3 sequence (DNA): TGCAGCGTGGGGGACCTCGGACATTATGGCTACACCTTC.

The chain recombines TRBV5-1 with TRBJ2-7; TRBD2 agrees at 7 bases. The CDR3 loop spans 13 amino acids. The V gene end was trimmed by 3 bases and the J gene end by 4 bases; junction bases not matched to a gene: 4. Germline V gene sequence: CDR1 SGHRS, CDR2 YFSETQ. CDR3 DNA sequence: TGCGCCAGCAGCTCCCGGGAGGCTTACGAGCAGTACTTC. Protein: CASSSREAYEQYF.

V gene TRBV28 combines with J gene TRBJ1-2; D gene ambiguous. Trimming took off 3 bases at V and 1 base at J, with 6 bases between the two ends. There are 13 residues in the CDR3. Germline V lookup: CDR1 MDHEN, CDR2 SYDVKM. CDR3 protein: CASSFRNNYGYTF. The DNA for the CDR3 is TGTGCCAGCAGTTTCAGGAATAACTATGGCTACACCTTC.

The CDR3 coding sequence is TGTGCCAGCAGCGCACAATGGGGAAGGGACACCTTACAAGAGACCCAGTACTTC. It yields the protein CASSAQWGRDTLQETQYF. The chain carries TRBV7-9 and TRBJ2-5; D possibly corresponds to TRBD1 (6 bases). Germline CDR1 reads SEHNR; CDR2 reads FQNEAQ (reference sequence). The CDR3 consists of 18 residues. Trimming stripped 5 bases from V and 2 bases from J, with 24 bases between.

The J gene is TRBJ1-2, the V gene TRBV27; 8 bases line up with TRBD1. With 7 bases clipped from V and 4 bases from J, the junction kept 5 bases outside the gene matches. Germline V lookup: CDR1 MNHEY, CDR2 SMNVEV (reference sequence). The CDR3 sequence is 13 residues long. The CDR3 protein is CASTRTGSYGYTF. CDR3 DNA sequence: TGTGCCAGCACTCGGACAGGGTCCTATGGCTACACCTTC.

J is TRBJ2-3 and V is TRBV27; 10 bases match TRBD2. Germline trimming cut 5 bases from V and 4 bases from J; bases unmatched to any gene: 15. The CDR3 length is 18 residues. Germline CDR1 is MNHEY and CDR2 is SMNVEV (reference sequence). The CDR3 nucleotides read TGTGCCAGCAGTCTCCTAGCGGGAGTGCCCCCCGCCTCAGATACGCAGTATTTT. This codes for CASSLLAGVPPASDTQYF.

The chain employs TRBV6-6 and TRBJ2-7; 8 bases map to TRBD2. With 10 bases clipped from V and 3 bases from J, the junction kept 17 bases outside the gene matches. The CDR3 covers 16 residues. The germline gives CDR1 MNHNY, CDR2 SVGAGI (reference sequence). Here the CDR3 DNA reads TGTGCCACTCTGGGAGCGGGAGATACCGTTTACTACGAGCAGTACTTC. It is translated as CATLGAGDTVYYEQYF.

A remark on this clone: Different DNA sequences within this sample yield the same CDR3. V gene TRBV27 combines with J gene TRBJ2-1; D gene uncertain. CDR3 length: 13 amino acids. The V and J ends lost 3 bases and 3 bases respectively, with 6 bases between them. Germline CDR1 reads MNHEY; CDR2 reads SMNVEV (reference sequence). CDR3 sequence: CASSLFSYNEQFF. The CDR3 DNA reads as TGTGCCAGCAGTTTGTTCAGCTACAATGAGCAGTTCTTC.

This sequence joins TRBV29-1 and TRBJ2-1; 8 bases match TRBD1. CDR3 length equals 14 residues. Per the germline V gene, CDR1 is SQVTM and CDR2 is ANQGSEA. Unmatched junction bases numbered 8, after V lost 7 bases and J lost 3 bases. CDR3 in amino acids: CSGTTGQVYNEQFF. DNA of the CDR3: TGCAGCGGGACTACGGGACAGGTCTACAATGAGCAGTTCTTC.

V gene TRBV7-9 combines with J gene TRBJ2-1, with TRBD2 matching 11 bases. Germline trimming cut 5 bases from V and 7 bases from J; bases unmatched to any gene: 16. Germline CDR1 reads SEHNR; CDR2 reads FQNEAQ (reference sequence). The CDR3 has 18 residues. Here the CDR3 DNA reads TGTGCCAGCAGCGAAAAAATGGGGACTAGCGGAGGGCCAAATGAGCAGTTCTTC. Amino acids: CASSEKMGTSGGPNEQFF.

This CDR3 is CASSLALAQETQYF. The CDR3 DNA reads TGTGCCAGCAGCTTAGCACTAGCCCAAGAGACCCAGTACTTC. This chain connects TRBV11-2 to TRBJ2-5; TRBD2 is a possible D gene (6 bases). The V end lost 1 base, the J end lost 1 base, and 7 bases lay between the germline ends. Per the germline V gene, CDR1 is SGHAT and CDR2 is FQNNGV. The CDR3 is made up of 14 amino acids.